Each of the 26 T cell receptor beta chains below was sequenced from the same sample in a study of control samples from healthy donors and cancer patients. The data were produced by immunoSEQ multiplex PCR, yet TCRdb's version contains in-frame clones alone and is incomplete. There are about 130,000 clones in the sample; about nine tenths occur only once, and over 2% lies in the top ten. The sequenced sample was blood. Every receptor here comes from a man aged 18 to 30 in good health.

V is TRBV7-3 and J is TRBJ2-5; 10 bases fit TRBD1. Unmatched junction bases numbered 2, after V lost 0 bases and J lost 7 bases. The CDR3 has 14 residues. The germline V gene has CDR1 SGHTA and CDR2 FQGTGA. In nucleotides, the CDR3 is TGTGCCAGCAGCTTAACTGGGACAGGGGCGACCCAGTACTTC. Amino acid sequence: CASSLTGTGATQYF.

The V gene is TRBV30, the J gene TRBJ1-6; 11 bases line up with TRBD1. The CDR3 has 15 residues. The V segment lost 1 base and the J segment 6 bases; nucleotides outside the gene matches: 2. CDR1 is GTSNPN, CDR2 SVGIG, per germline (reference sequence). CDR3 protein: CAWSEGTGGNSPLHF. CDR3 DNA: TGTGCCTGGAGTGAAGGGACAGGGGGTAATTCACCCCTCCACTTT.

This clone was seen once. J is TRBJ2-2 and V is TRBV14; TRBD1 matches 10 bases. CDR3 length equals 17 residues. Germline-derived CDR1 and CDR2 are SGHDN and FVKESK. V was clipped by 1 base and J by 7 bases; unmatched bases: 9. DNA of the CDR3: TGTGCCAGCAGCCAAGTCCCCGGACAGGGGGAGGACGGGGAGCTGTTTTTT. As protein: CASSQVPGQGEDGELFF.

The chain recombines TRBV7-8 with TRBJ2-7; tentative D call: TRBD2 (5 bases). In germline, CDR1 is SGHVS, CDR2 FQNEAQ. V gave up 5 bases and J gave up 6 bases, with 17 bases separating them. CDR3 length: 14 amino acids. CDR3 bases: TGTGCCAGCAGCCCTCACCAGTCTGCGGGCGAGCAGTACGTC. Protein product: CASSPHQSAGEQYV.

This clone appeared a few times. The rearrangement links TRBV28 to TRBJ1-5; D is unclear. CDR3 length: 14 amino acids. Trimming shortened V by 8 bases and J by 0 bases, and 11 bases separated the two germline ends. The V gene's germline CDR1 is MDHEN and CDR2 SYDVKM. As DNA, the CDR3 is TGTGCCAGCGAGCCCGCGGCTAGCAATCAGCCCCAGCATTTT. Its protein product is CASEPAASNQPQHF.

A single count supports this clone. This rearrangement joins TRBV27 to TRBJ2-2; no definite D call. The CDR3 is 12 amino acids. V lost 7 bases to trimming and J lost 2 bases, with 5 bases between them. Germline CDR1 and CDR2: MNHEY and SMNVEV (reference sequence). DNA of the CDR3: TGTGCCAGCAAGAAAAACACCGGGGAGCTGTTTTTT. It translates to CASKKNTGELFF.

The CDR3 region has the DNA TGTGCCAGCAGCTTAGTTGGGGCAGGGGGACGCTCTGGAAACACCATATATTTT. Encoded protein: CASSLVGAGGRSGNTIYF. The chain joins TRBV7-8 to TRBJ1-3; 7 nucleotides line up with TRBD1. Germline CDR1 reads SGHVS; CDR2 reads FQNEAQ. The CDR3 length is 18 residues. V dropped 1 base and J dropped 0; count of bases not matched to a gene: 9.

The chain joins TRBV5-6 to TRBJ2-5; D call uncertain. Looked up from germline, CDR1 is SGHDT and CDR2 is YYEEEE. Trimming took off 5 bases at V and 5 bases at J, with 13 bases between the two ends. The CDR3 is 13 amino acids. This CDR3 reads CASRGLSLETQYF. The CDR3 DNA follows: TGTGCCAGCAGGGGTTTGTCTTTGGAGACCCAGTACTTC.

By share, this clone counts as medium-sized. V gene TRBV5-1 combines with J gene TRBJ1-5; D gene ambiguous. There are 13 residues in the CDR3. The ends were cut back, 2 bases at V and 5 bases at J, with 8 bases in the middle. Germline V gene data show CDR1 as SGHRS and CDR2 as YFSETQ. The DNA for the CDR3 is TGCGCCAGCAGCTTAGGGCCCGATCAGCCCCAGCATTTT. This translates into CASSLGPDQPQHF.

The chain joins TRBV5-6 to TRBJ2-5, with TRBD2 matching over 9 bases. The CDR3 is 15 residues long. The J segment lost 0 bases and the V segment lost 4 bases, leaving 4 bases of the junction unmatched. The germline V gene has CDR1 SGHDT and CDR2 YYEEEE. CDR3 bases: TGTGCCAGCAGCAGTCTAGCGGGATACCAAGAGACCCAGTACTTC. Protein: CASSSLAGYQETQYF.

V is TRBV5-4 and J is TRBJ1-1; D may be TRBD1 (6 bases). From germline, CDR1 is SGHNT and CDR2 YYREEE (reference sequence). The CDR3 totals 14 residues. V shed 0 bases and J shed 2 bases, with 8 bases lying between them. CDR3 residues: CASSLEGGNTEAFF. In DNA form, the CDR3 reads TGTGCCAGCAGCTTGGAGGGGGGTAACACTGAAGCTTTCTTT.

This clone is a singleton in its sample. This chain uses TRBV10-3 with TRBJ2-1; D is uncertain. The germline V and J ends were trimmed by 7 bases and 3 bases, with 16 bases remaining between them. The CDR3 sequence is 15 residues long. The V gene's germline CDR1 is ENHRY and CDR2 SYGVKD. CDR3 nucleotides: TGTGCCATCACAGATACTCCGATCGGCTACAATGAGCAGTTCTTC. This gives the protein CAITDTPIGYNEQFF.

This rearrangement joins TRBV11-3 to TRBJ2-7, with D hard to call. CDR1 is SGHNT, CDR2 YENEEA, per germline. Trimming pared 0 bases from V and 0 bases from J, leaving 6 bases between. The CDR3 totals 14 residues. CDR3 sequence reads: CASSLEASSYEQYV. CDR3 DNA sequence: TGTGCCAGCAGCTTAGAGGCTAGCTCCTACGAGCAGTACGTC.

This clone was counted a few times. This rearrangement joins TRBV3-1 (or the pseudogene TRBV3-2) to TRBJ2-5; D gene unclear. Germline V gives CDR1 LGHDT, CDR2 YNNKEL (reference sequence). The CDR3 is 15 amino acids. Between the trimmed V and J ends, which lost 0 bases and 2 bases, there was a span of 10 bases. The CDR3 bases are TGTGCCAGCAGCCAAGATACGGTGAGACAAGAGACCCAGTACTTC. Protein product: CASSQDTVRQETQYF.

This chain connects TRBV9 to TRBJ1-6; maybe TRBD1 (5 bases). V shed 0 bases and J shed 7 bases, with 14 bases lying between them. This CDR3 has 16 amino acids. Germline values: CDR1 SGDLS, CDR2 YYNGEE. CDR3 DNA: TGTGCCAGCAGCGTAGGCAGCAGGGTGATAAATTCACCCCTCCACTTT. Translating gives CASSVGSRVINSPLHF.

The sample holds one count of this clone. V gene TRBV19 combines with J gene TRBJ2-3, with TRBD2 as a possible D gene (6 bases). The CDR3 spans 16 residues. Trimming left V 4 bases short and J 3 bases short, with 17 bases between. Germline-derived CDR1 and CDR2 are LNHDA and SQIVND (reference sequence). CDR3 DNA: TGTGCCAGTAGTACGGTGGGTCCTAGCGCTACAGATACGCAGTATTTT. It yields the protein CASSTVGPSATDTQYF.

The CDR3 here is CASSPPRNTEAFF. The CDR3 DNA sequence: TGTGCCAGCAGCCCCCCTAGGAACACTGAAGCTTTCTTT. The rearrangement links TRBV11-2 to TRBJ1-1; D unclear. The CDR3 consists of 13 residues. Germline-derived CDR1 and CDR2 are SGHAT and FQNNGV. V was shortened by 5 bases and J by 1 base, with 8 bases between the two germline ends.

This sequence joins TRBV7-8 and TRBJ1-4; a weak D match, TRBD1 (5 bases). The CDR3 length is 16 residues. Germline-derived CDR1 and CDR2 are SGHVS and FQNEAQ. Trimming took 4 bases from V and 5 from J, leaving 17 bases between them. CDR3 coding DNA: TGTGCCAGCAGCTCTCCTCCGGGACCCCGGAATGAAAAACTGTTTTTT. This encodes CASSSPPGPRNEKLFF.

The chain employs TRBV19 and TRBJ2-1, with D possibly being TRBD1 or TRBD2 (5 bases each). Germline V gene sequence: CDR1 LNHDA, CDR2 SQIVND (reference sequence). Between the trimmed V and J ends, which lost 7 bases and 5 bases, there was a span of 21 bases. CDR3 size: 16 residues. The CDR3 DNA follows: TGTGCCAGTATTCCTACAGGCGAGCGGCATGACAATGAGCAGTTCTTC. This translates into CASIPTGERHDNEQFF.

This rearrangement joins TRBV27 to TRBJ1-6; 8 bases are a match to TRBD1. CDR3 length equals 14 residues. CDR1 and CDR2 from the germline V gene are MNHEY and SMNVEV (reference sequence). Unmatched junction bases numbered 7, after V lost 5 bases and J lost 10 bases. The CDR3 coding sequence is TGTGCCAGCAGTCCGGGACAGGTTCGCTCACCCCTCCACTTT. Protein sequence: CASSPGQVRSPLHF.

The CDR3 DNA reads as TGTGCCAGTAGTATACGGGTCGGGGAGCTGTTTTTT. It yields the protein CASSIRVGELFF. The chain recombines TRBV19 with TRBJ2-2; D gene ambiguous. CDR1 is LNHDA, CDR2 SQIVND, per germline (reference sequence). The germline V and J ends were trimmed by 2 bases and 7 bases, with 5 bases remaining between them. This CDR3 contains 12 residues.

The chain recombines TRBV4-1 with TRBJ2-7; 7 nucleotides line up with TRBD2. This CDR3 is 15 amino acids long. The V segment lost 4 bases and the J segment 4 bases; nucleotides outside the gene matches: 10. Germline assignment: CDR1 MGHRA and CDR2 YSYEKL. CDR3 residues: CASSPGGEGPYEQYV. DNA of the CDR3: TGCGCCAGCAGCCCTGGGGGGGAGGGCCCTTACGAGCAGTACGTC.

V and J are TRBV4-3 and TRBJ1-6, with 9 bases fitting TRBD1. The CDR3 extends over 17 amino acids. Trimming at V came to 1 base and at J to 8 bases, leaving 9 bases not matched to a gene. CDR1 and CDR2 from the germline V gene are LGHNA and YSLEER. The CDR3 nucleotides read TGCGCCAGCAGCCAAGCAGGGGGACAGGGCAATTATTCACCCCTCCACTTT. This translates into CASSQAGGQGNYSPLHF.

This sequence joins TRBV5-1 and TRBJ1-2; D is unresolved. Deletions cut 3 bases from V and 0 bases from J, with 9 bases between. The germline V gene has CDR1 SGHRS and CDR2 YFSETQ. The length of the CDR3 is 14 residues. Here the CDR3 reads CASSYSPANYGYTF. Here the CDR3 DNA reads TGCGCCAGCAGCTACAGCCCCGCTAACTATGGCTACACCTTC.

This clone has just one count. This rearrangement joins TRBV7-2 to TRBJ2-3; TRBD2 aligns across 8 bases. Germline loops: CDR1 SGHTA, CDR2 FQGNSA. The J segment lost 1 base and the V segment lost 11 bases, leaving 8 bases of the junction unmatched. The CDR3 is made up of 14 amino acids. The CDR3 loop reads CAETLAGRTDTQYF. Written as DNA, the CDR3 is TGTGCCGAGACCCTAGCGGGTCGCACAGATACGCAGTATTTT.

This chain joins TRBV27 and TRBJ1-1; maybe TRBD1 (5 bases). The CDR3 runs 13 residues. Looked up from germline, CDR1 is MNHEY and CDR2 is SMNVEV (reference sequence). V was clipped by 11 bases and J by 2 bases, with 15 bases between them. The CDR3 nucleotides read TGTGCCGTTCCGCGGACACTCAACACTGAAGCTTTCTTT. It codes for CAVPRTLNTEAFF.